This TCR beta chain appears in the sequencing data of a study of blood T cell repertoires in COVID-19. Study context: Collection of acute and convalescent COVID-19 samples took place in the United States, Italy and Spain.

The CDR3 runs to 17 residues. The germline V gene has CDR1 LGHDT and CDR2 YNNKEL (reference sequence). V was clipped by 4 bases and J by 4 bases; unmatched bases: 11. Assay used: immunoSEQ multiplex PCR; TCRdb lists only in-frame clones, some missing. This table holds about 150,000 clones, 80% to 90% found once. Sample: peripheral blood. This clonotype was sampled from a woman aged 45-65 years with active or convalescent COVID-19. The rearrangement uses TRBV3-1 (or the pseudogene TRBV3-2) and TRBJ2-3; TRBD2 matches 10 bases. Here the CDR3 reads CASSPYGSGGTPDTQYF. CDR3 DNA sequence: TGTGCCAGCAGCCCTTATGGTAGCGGGGGGACCCCAGATACGCAGTATTTT.